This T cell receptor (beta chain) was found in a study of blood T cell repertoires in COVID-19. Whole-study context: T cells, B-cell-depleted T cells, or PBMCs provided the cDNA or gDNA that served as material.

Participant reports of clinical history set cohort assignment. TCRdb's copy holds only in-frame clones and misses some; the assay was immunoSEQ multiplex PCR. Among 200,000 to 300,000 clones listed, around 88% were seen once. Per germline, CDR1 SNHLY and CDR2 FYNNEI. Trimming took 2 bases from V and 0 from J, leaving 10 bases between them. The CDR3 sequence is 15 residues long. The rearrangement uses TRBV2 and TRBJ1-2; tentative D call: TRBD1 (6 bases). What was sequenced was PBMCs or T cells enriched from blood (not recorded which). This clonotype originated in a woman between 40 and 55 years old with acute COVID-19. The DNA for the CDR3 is TGTGCCAGCAGTGAAAGGAACAGGGCTAACTATGGCTACACCTTC. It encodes CASSERNRANYGYTF.